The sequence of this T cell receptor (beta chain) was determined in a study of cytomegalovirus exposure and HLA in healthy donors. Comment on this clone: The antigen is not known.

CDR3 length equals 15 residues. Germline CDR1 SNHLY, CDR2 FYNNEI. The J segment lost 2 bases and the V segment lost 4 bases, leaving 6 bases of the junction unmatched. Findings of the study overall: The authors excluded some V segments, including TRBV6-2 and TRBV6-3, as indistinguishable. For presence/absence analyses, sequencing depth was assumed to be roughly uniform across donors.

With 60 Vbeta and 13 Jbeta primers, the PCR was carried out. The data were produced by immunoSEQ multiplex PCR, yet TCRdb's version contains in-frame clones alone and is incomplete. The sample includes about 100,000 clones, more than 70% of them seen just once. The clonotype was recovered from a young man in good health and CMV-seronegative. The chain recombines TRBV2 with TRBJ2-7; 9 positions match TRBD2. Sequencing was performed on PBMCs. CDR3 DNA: TGTGCCAGCAGTGCCCTGACTAGCGGCACCTACGAGCAGTACTTC. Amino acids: CASSALTSGTYEQYF. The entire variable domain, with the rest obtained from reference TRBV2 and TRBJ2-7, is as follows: EPEVTQTPSHQVTQMGQEVILRCVPISNHLYFYWYRQILGQKVEFLVSFYNNEISEKSEIFDDQFSVERPDGSNFTLKIRSTKLEDSAMYFCASSALTSGTYEQYFGPGTRLTVT.